A single sample gave rise to the 15 T cell receptor beta chains below, sequenced in a study of T cell responses to AZD1222 COVID-19 vaccine (dated by TCRdb to the early 2020s). The method was the immunoSEQ multiplex PCR assay. The clones in this table, taken by TCRdb from immuneACCESS, are in-frame only. Not every clone is retained; where verified, under half of the shortfall comes from an unresolved V gene, and the cause of the rest is unknown. Across this sample there are 150,000 or so clones, with roughly 88% seen only once. The top ten clonotypes cover under 2.5% of the sample. The meaning of the sample's time point label: baseline before first vaccination. This specimen was peripheral blood, taken on day 0 of AZD1222 vaccination. The receptors stem from an adult in good health.

J is TRBJ2-3 and V is TRBV9; 10 bases align to TRBD1. There are 15 residues in the CDR3. Per germline, CDR1 SGDLS and CDR2 YYNGEE. V shed 3 bases and J 0 bases; nucleotides not matched to a gene: 1. Here the CDR3 reads CASSEGQGSTDTQYF. CDR3 sequence (DNA): TGTGCCAGCAGCGAGGGACAGGGGAGCACAGATACGCAGTATTTT.

Written as DNA, the CDR3 is TGCGCCAGCAGCTTTTCCGGGGCTGAAGCTTTCTTT. Protein sequence: CASSFSGAEAFF. This rearrangement joins TRBV5-1 to TRBJ1-1, with no clear D. The germline CDR1 and CDR2 sequences are SGHRS and YFSETQ. The CDR3 loop spans 12 amino acids. V was cut by 2 bases and J by 6 bases, with 8 bases left in between.

The rearrangement links TRBV18 to TRBJ1-3, with D maybe TRBD1 (5 bases). The CDR3 loop spans 16 amino acids. In germline, CDR1 is KGHSH, CDR2 LQKENI. Trimming pared 3 bases from V and 0 bases from J, leaving 12 bases between. DNA for the CDR3: TGTGCCAGCTCACCCGCAGGGCGCACCTCTGGAAACACCATATATTTT. It is translated as CASSPAGRTSGNTIYF.

This clone turned up a few times. This chain links TRBV9 with TRBJ2-5; TRBD1 matches at 10 bases. CDR1 SGDLS and CDR2 YYNGEE come from the germline V gene. This CDR3 region has 16 residues. V lost 3 bases and J lost 2; bases outside the gene matches: 7. CDR3 loop: CASSGRDRGFQETQYF. CDR3 in DNA: TGTGCCAGCAGCGGCCGGGACAGGGGATTTCAAGAGACCCAGTACTTC.

J is TRBJ2-5 and V is TRBV5-1; possible D gene TRBD1, 6 bases. Germline V gene sequence: CDR1 SGHRS, CDR2 YFSETQ. V was cut by 2 bases and J by 0 bases, with 11 bases left in between. CDR3 length: 15 amino acids. CDR3 DNA: TGCGCCAGCAGCTTTGGACAGATTTACCAAGAGACCCAGTACTTC. This encodes CASSFGQIYQETQYF. The whole variable domain, remainder taken from reference TRBV5-1 and TRBJ2-5, is KAGVTQTPRYLIKTRGQQVTLSCSPISGHRSVSWYQQTPGQGLQFLFEYFSETQRNKGNFPGRFSGRQFSNSRSEMNVSTLELGDSALYLCASSFGQIYQETQYFGPGTRLLVL.

The CDR3 sequence is CATSFRANTGELFF. As DNA, the CDR3 is TGTGCCACCAGTTTTAGGGCGAACACCGGGGAGCTGTTTTTT. The chain is built from TRBV24-1 and TRBJ2-2; D is ambiguous. The CDR3 loop spans 14 amino acids. V lost 6 bases, J lost 0 bases, and 7 bases lay in between. Germline V gene lookup returns CDR1 KGHDR and CDR2 SFDVKD.

The rearrangement links TRBV5-1 to TRBJ1-2; tentative D call: TRBD1 (5 bases). Germline CDR1 and CDR2: SGHRS and YFSETQ. The ends were cut back, 4 bases at V and 2 bases at J, with 9 bases in the middle. There are 13 residues in the CDR3. The CDR3 is CASSPDRNYGYTF. The CDR3 DNA is TGCGCCAGCAGCCCCGACAGAAACTATGGCTACACCTTC.

The CDR3 coding sequence is TGTGCCAGCAGTCCGACGACAGGAGGAGGCTACGAGCAGTACTTC. The encoded protein is CASSPTTGGGYEQYF. The rearrangement joins TRBV27 to TRBJ2-7; TRBD1 is a possible D gene (6 bases). The CDR3 is 15 residues long. V lost 5 bases to trimming and J lost 3 bases, with 17 bases between them. Germline V CDR1 and CDR2: MNHEY, SMNVEV (reference sequence).

The rearrangement joins TRBV6-5 to TRBJ2-3, with TRBD1 matching over 9 bases. Germline V gene sequence: CDR1 MNHEY, CDR2 SVGAGI. The junction had 10 bases not matched to a gene; V was cut back by 8 bases and J by 4 bases. The CDR3 sequence is 15 residues long. This chain's CDR3 is CASSEQGARSDTQYF. In DNA, the CDR3 is TGTGCCAGCTCAGAACAGGGGGCGCGTTCAGATACGCAGTATTTT.

This chain uses TRBV28 with TRBJ1-2; possibly TRBD1 for D (5 bases). The CDR3 is made up of 16 amino acids. Germline V gives CDR1 MDHEN, CDR2 SYDVKM. Deletions cut 7 bases from V and 5 bases from J, with 23 bases between. Here the CDR3 reads CASTPSGGTWGYGYTF. DNA of the CDR3: TGTGCCAGCACCCCCAGTGGGGGGACCTGGGGGTATGGCTACACCTTC.

The chain recombines TRBV29-1 with TRBJ2-1; D possibly corresponds to TRBD2 (6 bases). This CDR3 region has 12 residues. The V gene lost 4 bases and the J gene lost 6 bases, with 10 bases spanning the gap. Germline V gene data show CDR1 as SQVTM and CDR2 as ANQGSEA. As DNA, the CDR3 is TGCAGCGTTGTGCGGGGAAGCAATGAGCAGTTCTTC. Encoded protein: CSVVRGSNEQFF.

The chain has TRBV7-3 and TRBJ1-1; D not resolved. Germline loops: CDR1 SGHTA, CDR2 FQGTGA. The CDR3 is 15 residues long. The ends were cut back, 1 base at V and 2 bases at J, with 11 bases in the middle. The CDR3 spells CASSLRGPPNTEAFF. For the CDR3, the DNA is TGTGCCAGCAGCTTAAGAGGCCCCCCAAACACTGAAGCTTTCTTT.

The J gene is TRBJ2-2, the V gene TRBV6-5; D is unresolved. The CDR3 spans 12 residues. Germline-derived CDR1 and CDR2 are MNHEY and SVGAGI. V lost 9 bases, J lost 7 bases, and 12 bases lay in between. The CDR3, as DNA: TGTGCCAGTAGAGAGATGCTCGGGGAGCTGTTTTTT. It codes for CASREMLGELFF.

The chain recombines TRBV27 with TRBJ2-7; no reliable D call. Trimming pared 0 bases from V and 0 bases from J, leaving 6 bases between. The CDR3 runs 14 residues. Germline CDR1 is MNHEY and CDR2 is SMNVEV (reference sequence). DNA of the CDR3: TGTGCCAGCAGTTTATCCTACAGCTCCTACGAGCAGTACTTC. It yields the protein CASSLSYSSYEQYF.

This clone has just one count. This chain links TRBV27 with TRBJ2-3; D gene unclear. Germline assignment: CDR1 MNHEY and CDR2 SMNVEV (reference sequence). Between the trimmed V and J ends, which lost 2 bases and 5 bases, there was a span of 20 bases. The CDR3 is 17 residues long. The DNA of the CDR3 is TGTGCCAGCAGTTTAACCCTAGTCCTGCCTCCTCAAGATACGCAGTATTTT. This codes for CASSLTLVLPPQDTQYF.